This T cell receptor (beta chain) was identified in a study of T cell responses to AZD1222 COVID-19 vaccine. On the study more broadly: Analysis merged second doses at about 4 or about 12 weeks.

Assay: immunoSEQ multiplex PCR; the TCRdb copy retains only in-frame clones and omits some. Of about 150,000 clones in the sample, 90% were seen once. Germline V gene data show CDR1 as SGHNT and CDR2 as YYREEE (reference sequence). Deletions cut 0 bases from V and 3 bases from J, with 12 bases between. This CDR3 has 15 amino acids. Findings and caveats of the study: Baseline serostatus was positive in only 5 to 7 AZD1222 recipients. Repertoire samples came only from after the peak T cell response.

Comment on this clone: Its antigen is currently unknown.

This specimen was peripheral blood, taken on day 0 of AZD1222 vaccination. J is TRBJ1-1 and V is TRBV5-4; D not certain. This TCR came from an adult in good health. DNA for the CDR3: TGTGCCAGCAGCTTGGATGGCGGTACCTACACTGAAGCTTTCTTT. It encodes CASSLDGGTYTEAFF.